This T cell receptor beta chain was captured in a study of blood T cell repertoires in COVID-19. This clone has just a few counts. This CDR3 is built from 16 residues. Germline CDR1 reads SGHAT; CDR2 reads FQNNGV. Losses at the gene ends were 5 bases for V and 4 bases for J; bases not matched to a gene: 12. Using immunoSEQ multiplex PCR, the repertoire was profiled, and TCRdb retains in-frame clones only, with some absent. The repertoire holds some 55,000 clones, with about 77% as singletons. The chain recombines TRBV11-2 with TRBJ2-3; 7 positions agree with TRBD2. The specimen sequenced was peripheral blood. The receptor was isolated from a man in his 70s with active or convalescent COVID-19. CDR3 region: CASSRIPSGAADTQYF. In nucleotides, the CDR3 is TGTGCCAGCAGCCGAATACCTAGCGGAGCCGCAGATACGCAGTATTTT.